This T cell receptor beta chain was recorded in a study of cytomegalovirus exposure and HLA in healthy donors. The PCR was carried out with 60 Vbeta primers and 13 Jbeta primers. The repertoire was sequenced with immunoSEQ multiplex PCR; TCRdb's copy has only in-frame clones and lacks some. The data hold approximately 110,000 clones, with around 78% observed a single time. The CDR3 length is 14 residues. CDR1 is MGHRA and CDR2 is YSYEKL in the germline V gene. V was trimmed by 3 bases and J by 8 bases, leaving 15 bases between them. The sample was PBMCs. This receptor was obtained from a man aged 50-60 years in good health and CMV-seronegative. The V and J genes are TRBV4-1 and TRBJ2-3; D is perhaps TRBD2 (7 bases). The CDR3 nucleotides are TGCGCCAGCAGCCAGGGAGGGGGGGCGGGTACGCAGTATTTT. This sequence encodes CASSQGGGAGTQYF.